A selection of T cell receptor beta chains follows, all from one sample in a study of CD8 T cells in ankylosing spondylitis. One entry per CDR3 protein results from TCRdb running MiXCR on the 5' RACE reads. The sample has some 800,000 distinct CDR3 sequences; approximately 12% are singletons. The sample consisted of blood, either unsorted or a sorted T cell fraction (not recorded which). Receptor source: a male donor with ankylosing spondylitis. Both conserved end residues are part of each CDR3. Fields, in order: clone size, V gene, J gene, CDR3 protein. Not all rows give a size; the values are once, few, many and, for expanded clones, a class.

many	TRBV5-6	TRBJ2-5	CASSLVAGGRETQYF
few	TRBV5-6	TRBJ2-1	CASSLVRRGLNNEQFF
many	TRBV20-1	TRBJ2-3	CSASYGGSATDTQYF
.	TRBV20-1	TRBJ2-4	CSARLPGGNIQYF
few	TRBV7-2	TRBJ1-2	CASSLSGPGGYTF
few	TRBV7-9	TRBJ2-3	CASSLAVGGHTDTQYF
few	TRBV20-1	TRBJ1-5	CSAGDRGGIFSNQPQHF
.	TRBV24-1	TRBJ1-2	CATSDPGTGNTYGYTF
few	TRBV20-1	TRBJ1-4	CSARGRGSEKLFF
many	TRBV29-1	TRBJ1-2	CSVRIAGANYGYTF
many	TRBV7-2	TRBJ2-3	CASSQAGGAWSDTQYF
many	TRBV6-2/TRBV6-3	TRBJ1-1	CASRPGGNTEAFF
.	TRBV6-2/TRBV6-3	TRBJ2-1	CASSWPLSGASSYNEQFF
.	TRBV28	TRBJ1-2	CASSLQGGLTGYTF
.	TRBV28	TRBJ1-5	CASGGDQPQHF
.	TRBV20-1	TRBJ2-3	CSAPPGQQTDTQYF
many	TRBV27	TRBJ2-6	CASTRAGANVLTF
.	TRBV25-1	TRBJ2-7	CASSEPGTSGSYEQYF
many	TRBV28	TRBJ2-7	CASSRRLAGGSYEQYF
.	TRBV28	TRBJ2-5	CASSFMAGNTRETQYF
.	TRBV20-1	TRBJ2-1	CSAKTPGLAGGPGVYEQFF
many	TRBV5-1	TRBJ2-2	CASSPDSRNTGELFF
many	TRBV7-3	TRBJ2-2	CASSQTAGTPGELFF
.	TRBV20-1	TRBJ2-1	CSARDLTASRSYNEQFF